Listed below are T cell receptor beta chains from one sample, sequenced in a study of T cell responses to AZD1222 COVID-19 vaccine. This table comes from immunoSEQ multiplex PCR, and its TCRdb copy is limited to in-frame clones, with some not included. Here the sample spans 130,000 to 150,000 clones, approximately 89% being singletons. Sequencing was performed on peripheral blood, taken 28 days after the second AZD1222 dose. The receptors were gathered from an adult who received the AZD1222 COVID-19 vaccine. CDR3s include the opening cysteine and the closing phenylalanine or tryptophan. D genes are given only for firm matches. Only some rows state a clone size, as once, few, many or a class for expanded clones.

cdr3_aa cdr3_nt v_call d_call j_call clone_size
CATSSPQQGPTDTQYF TGTGCCACCTCATCCCCCCAACAGGGTCCCACAGATACGCAGTATTTT TRBV24-1 . TRBJ2-3 .
CASSDRGRHEQYF TGTGCCAGCAGCGACAGGGGGCGGCACGAGCAGTACTTC TRBV11-2 TRBD1 TRBJ2-7 .
CASSLDRGTVPGYTF TGTGCCAGCAGCTTAGACCGGGGGACCGTCCCCGGCTACACCTTC TRBV7-2 . TRBJ1-2 .
CASSPAQAGADTDTQYF TGCGCCAGCAGCCCCGCCCAGGCGGGAGCGGACACAGATACGCAGTATTTT TRBV5-1 TRBD2 TRBJ2-3 .
CAISEPRGQGARNTIYF TGTGCCATCAGTGAGCCGCGCGGGCAGGGGGCCCGAAACACCATATATTTT TRBV10-3 TRBD1 TRBJ1-3 .
CASSQEGGTLTDTQYF TGCGCCAGCAGCCAAGAGGGGGGGACTCTCACAGATACGCAGTATTTT TRBV4-3 TRBD2 TRBJ2-3 once
CATDTGAGPNEKLFF TGTGCCACAGACACTGGGGCAGGGCCTAATGAAAAACTGTTTTTT TRBV2 . TRBJ1-4 .
CASSDNRNEQFF TGTGCCAGCAGCGACAACAGGAATGAGCAGTTCTTC TRBV9 . TRBJ2-1 .
CASSLTRGRFNEQFF TGTGCCAGCAGCTTAACCAGGGGACGTTTCAATGAGCAGTTCTTC TRBV7-2 . TRBJ2-1 .
CASSEEGGGMETQYF TGTGCCAGCAGTGAGGAAGGGGGCGGGATGGAGACCCAGTACTTC TRBV2 . TRBJ2-5 .
CASSMLQGAATGELFF TGTGCCAGTAGTATGTTGCAGGGGGCAGCGACCGGGGAGCTGTTTTTT TRBV19 TRBD1 TRBJ2-2 .
CASSLRRVGSGANVLTF TGTGCCAGCAGCTTGAGGCGGGTCGGGTCTGGGGCCAACGTCCTGACTTTC TRBV11-2 . TRBJ2-6 once
CSVEGRSTDTQYF TGCAGCGTGGAGGGGAGGAGCACAGATACGCAGTATTTT TRBV29-1 . TRBJ2-3 once
CASSYPDLRQYNEQFF TGTGCCAGCAGTTACCCCGATTTGAGGCAATACAATGAGCAGTTCTTC TRBV6-5 . TRBJ2-1 .
CACLSRSRRNTIYF TGTGCCTGCCTCAGCCGGTCCAGGAGAAACACCATATATTTT TRBV2 . TRBJ1-3 .
CASSLSRAPGNTIYF TGTGCCAGCAGCCTATCGAGAGCGCCAGGAAACACCATATATTTT TRBV4-2 . TRBJ1-3 .
CASSATENNEQFF TGTGCCAGCAGTGCTACCGAAAACAATGAGCAGTTCTTC TRBV12-3/TRBV12-4 . TRBJ2-1 .
CASSIQTESNQPQHF TGTGCCAGCAGCATCCAAACCGAAAGCAATCAGCCCCAGCATTTT TRBV7-2 . TRBJ1-5 .
CASSSSGFLWTGELFF TGTGCCAGCAGCTCCTCAGGGTTTTTGTGGACCGGGGAGCTGTTTTTT TRBV5-4 . TRBJ2-2 .
CASSLSSTPRLGEQYF TGTGCCAGCAGCTTATCGTCGACTCCCCGCTTAGGGGAGCAGTACTTC TRBV7-7 . TRBJ2-7 few
CASSQDWGQGDEKLFF TGCGCCAGCAGCCAAGATTGGGGACAGGGAGATGAAAAACTGTTTTTT TRBV4-1 TRBD1 TRBJ1-4 .